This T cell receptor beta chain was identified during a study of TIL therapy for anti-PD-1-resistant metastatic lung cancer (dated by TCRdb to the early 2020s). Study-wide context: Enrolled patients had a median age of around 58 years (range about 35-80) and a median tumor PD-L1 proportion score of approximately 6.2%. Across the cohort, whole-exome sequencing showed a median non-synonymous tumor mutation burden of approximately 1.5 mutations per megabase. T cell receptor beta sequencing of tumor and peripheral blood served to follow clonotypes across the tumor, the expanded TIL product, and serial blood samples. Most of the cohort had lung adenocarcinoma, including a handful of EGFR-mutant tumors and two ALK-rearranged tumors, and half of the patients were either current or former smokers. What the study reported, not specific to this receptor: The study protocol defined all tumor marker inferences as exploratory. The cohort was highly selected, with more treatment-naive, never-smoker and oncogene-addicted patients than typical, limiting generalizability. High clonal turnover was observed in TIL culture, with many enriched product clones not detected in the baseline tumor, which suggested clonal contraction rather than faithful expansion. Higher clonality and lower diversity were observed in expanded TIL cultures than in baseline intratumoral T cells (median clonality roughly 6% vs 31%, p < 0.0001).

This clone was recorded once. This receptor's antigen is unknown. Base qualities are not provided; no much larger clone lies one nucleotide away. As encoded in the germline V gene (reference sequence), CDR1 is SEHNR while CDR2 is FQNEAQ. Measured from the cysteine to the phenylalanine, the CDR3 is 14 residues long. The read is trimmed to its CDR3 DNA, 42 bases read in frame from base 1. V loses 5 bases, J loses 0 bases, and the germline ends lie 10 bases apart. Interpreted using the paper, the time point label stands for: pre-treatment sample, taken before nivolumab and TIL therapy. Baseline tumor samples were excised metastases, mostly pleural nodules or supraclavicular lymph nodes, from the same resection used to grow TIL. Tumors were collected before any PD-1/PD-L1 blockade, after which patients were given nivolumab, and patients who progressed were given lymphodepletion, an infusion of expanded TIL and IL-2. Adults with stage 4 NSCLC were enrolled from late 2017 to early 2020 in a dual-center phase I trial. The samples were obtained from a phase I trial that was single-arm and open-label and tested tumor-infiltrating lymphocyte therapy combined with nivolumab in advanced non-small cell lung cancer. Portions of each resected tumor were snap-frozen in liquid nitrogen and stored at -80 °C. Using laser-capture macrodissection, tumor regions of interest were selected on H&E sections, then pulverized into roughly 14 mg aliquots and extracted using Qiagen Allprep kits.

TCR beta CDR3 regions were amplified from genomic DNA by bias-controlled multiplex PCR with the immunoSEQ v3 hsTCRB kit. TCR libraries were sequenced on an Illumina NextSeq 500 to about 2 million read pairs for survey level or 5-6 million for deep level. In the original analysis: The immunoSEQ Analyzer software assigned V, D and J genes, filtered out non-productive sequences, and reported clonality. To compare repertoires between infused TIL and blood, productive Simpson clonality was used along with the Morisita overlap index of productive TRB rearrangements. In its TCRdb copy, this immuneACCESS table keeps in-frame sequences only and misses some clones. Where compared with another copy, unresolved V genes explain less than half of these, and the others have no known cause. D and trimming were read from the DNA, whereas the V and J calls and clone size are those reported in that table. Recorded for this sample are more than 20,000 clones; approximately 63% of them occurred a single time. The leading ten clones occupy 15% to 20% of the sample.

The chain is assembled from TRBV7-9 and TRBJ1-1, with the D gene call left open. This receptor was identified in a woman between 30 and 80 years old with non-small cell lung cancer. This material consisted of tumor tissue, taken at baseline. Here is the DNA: TGTGCCAGCAGCCCCGGAGGAATGAACACTGAAGCTTTCTTT. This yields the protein CASSPGGMNTEAFF.